This TCR beta chain was captured by sequencing in a study of T cells in Graves' hyperthyroidism and ophthalmopathy. For the study at large: It was at initial diagnosis, before any treatment, that peripheral blood was collected.

Authors of the study amplified TCR beta CDR3 regions from RNA transcripts. The HTBI primer set was used in a first-round RT-PCR of the TCR CDR3. Each CDR3 protein gets one entry after TCRdb re-called the multiplex PCR reads with MiXCR. The sample records some 760,000 distinct CDR3 sequences, 12% to 15% being singletons. Trimming at V came to 7 bases and at J to 6 bases, leaving 14 bases not matched to a gene. Germline V lookup: CDR1 MNHNS, CDR2 SASEGT. CDR3 length equals 17 residues. In its sample, this clonotype was seen a few times. The chain employs TRBV6-1 and TRBJ2-1, with 11 positions matching TRBD2. The sample was blood. The origin of this receptor is a woman aged 18-29 years with Graves' hyperthyroidism. The CDR3 DNA reads as TGTGCCAGCATTAGGGACCGACTAGCGGGACTTACCAATGAGCAGTTCTTC. Translating gives CASIRDRLAGLTNEQFF.